What follows describes a single TCR beta chain. What it binds is not known. These data come from a study of shared clonotypes between healthy human individuals. About the research overall: Aged 18 to 49, the donors were a couple of women and a few men. Researchers assigned three CD4 naive, three CD4 memory, two CD8 naive and one CD8 memory plate to each donor.

Within Nashville, Tennessee resided all donors, each a Caucasian adult. The repertoire was sequenced with immunoSEQ multiplex PCR; TCRdb's copy has only in-frame clones and lacks some. This repertoire shows about 2 million clones, approximately 95% found once; its top ten account for 0.1% to 0.15%. Study-level results: Naive subsets generally exceeded memory subsets in estimated richness.

What was sequenced was naive CD4+ T cells sorted from blood. Subset here: CD45RA+ positively selected. This sequence was found in a man between 18 and 29 years old in good health.

DNA of the CDR3: TGTGCCAGCAGCTTCGGGGCGACGGGTGGAAACACCATATATTTT. This encodes CASSFGATGGNTIYF. The chain employs TRBV5-6 and TRBJ1-3; D is possibly TRBD1 (5 bases). V was cut by 2 bases and J by 3 bases, with 12 bases left in between. The CDR3 length is 15 residues. Germline V gives CDR1 SGHDT, CDR2 YYEEEE. Full variable domain (remainder filled in from reference TRBV5-6 and TRBJ1-3): DAGVTQSPTHLIKTRGQQVTLRCSPKSGHDTVSWYQQALGQGPQFIFQYYEEEERQRGNFPDRFSGHQFPNYSSELNVNALLLGDSALYLCASSFGATGGNTIYFGEGSWLTVV.